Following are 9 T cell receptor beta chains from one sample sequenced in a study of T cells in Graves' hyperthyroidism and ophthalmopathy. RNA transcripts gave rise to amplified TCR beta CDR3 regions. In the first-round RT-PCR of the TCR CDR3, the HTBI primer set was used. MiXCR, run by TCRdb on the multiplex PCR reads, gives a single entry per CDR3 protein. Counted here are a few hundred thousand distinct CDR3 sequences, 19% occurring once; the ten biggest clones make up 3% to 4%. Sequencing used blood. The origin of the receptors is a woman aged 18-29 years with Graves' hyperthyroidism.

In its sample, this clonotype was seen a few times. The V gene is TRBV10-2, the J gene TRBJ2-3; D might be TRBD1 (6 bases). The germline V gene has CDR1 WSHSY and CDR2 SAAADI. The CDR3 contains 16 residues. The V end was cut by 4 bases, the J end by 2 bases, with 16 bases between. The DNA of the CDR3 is TGCGCCAGCAGTGGAGGGGGACGGGCGGCCACAGATACGCAGTATTTT. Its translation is CASSGGGRAATDTQYF.

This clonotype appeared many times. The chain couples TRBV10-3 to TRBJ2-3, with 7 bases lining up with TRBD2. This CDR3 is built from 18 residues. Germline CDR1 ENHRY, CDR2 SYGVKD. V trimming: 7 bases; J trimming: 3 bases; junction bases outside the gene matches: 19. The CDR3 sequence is CAIKGTGLVGTLTDTQYF. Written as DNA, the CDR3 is TGTGCCATCAAAGGTACCGGACTAGTTGGTACTTTGACAGATACGCAGTATTTT.

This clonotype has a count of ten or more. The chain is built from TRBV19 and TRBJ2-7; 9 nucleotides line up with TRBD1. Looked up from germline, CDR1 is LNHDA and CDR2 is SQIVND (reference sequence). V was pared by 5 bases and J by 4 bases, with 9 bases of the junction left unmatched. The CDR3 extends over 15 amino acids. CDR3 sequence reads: CASSPGGTGWYEQYF. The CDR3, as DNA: TGTGCCAGTAGTCCCGGCGGGACAGGGTGGTACGAGCAGTACTTC.

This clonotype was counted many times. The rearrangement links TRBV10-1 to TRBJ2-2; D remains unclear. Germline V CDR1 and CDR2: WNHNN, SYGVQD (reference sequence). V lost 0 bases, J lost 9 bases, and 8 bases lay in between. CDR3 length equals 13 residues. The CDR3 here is CASSESIGWELFF. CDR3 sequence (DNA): TGCGCCAGCAGTGAGTCGATTGGTTGGGAGCTGTTTTTT.

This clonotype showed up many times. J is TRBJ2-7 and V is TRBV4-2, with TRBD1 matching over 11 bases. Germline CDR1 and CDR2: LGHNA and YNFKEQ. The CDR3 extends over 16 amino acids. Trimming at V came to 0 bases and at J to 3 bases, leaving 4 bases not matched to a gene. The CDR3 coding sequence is TGTGCCAGCAGCCAAGATAGTGGGACAGGGGGCTACGAGCAGTACTTC. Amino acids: CASSQDSGTGGYEQYF.

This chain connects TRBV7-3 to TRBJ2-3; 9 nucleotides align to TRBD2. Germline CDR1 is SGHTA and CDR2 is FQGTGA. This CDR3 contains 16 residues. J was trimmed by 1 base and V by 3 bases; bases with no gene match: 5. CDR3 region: CASSFDSGSGTDTQYF. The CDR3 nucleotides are TGTGCCAGCAGCTTCGATAGCGGGAGCGGCACAGATACGCAGTATTTT.

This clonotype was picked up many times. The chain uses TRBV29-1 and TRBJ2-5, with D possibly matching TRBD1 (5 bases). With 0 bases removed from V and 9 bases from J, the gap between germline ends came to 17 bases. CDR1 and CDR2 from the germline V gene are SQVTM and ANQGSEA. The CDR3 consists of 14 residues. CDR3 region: CSVEDPQGQGAQYF. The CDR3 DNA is TGCAGCGTTGAAGACCCTCAGGGCCAAGGGGCCCAGTACTTC.

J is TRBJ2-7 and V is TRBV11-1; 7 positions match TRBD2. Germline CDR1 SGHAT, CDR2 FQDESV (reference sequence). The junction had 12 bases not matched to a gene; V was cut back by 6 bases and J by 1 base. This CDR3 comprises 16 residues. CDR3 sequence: CASRFRGTKTSYEQYF. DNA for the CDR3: TGTGCCAGCAGGTTTCGGGGGACTAAAACGTCCTACGAGCAGTACTTC.

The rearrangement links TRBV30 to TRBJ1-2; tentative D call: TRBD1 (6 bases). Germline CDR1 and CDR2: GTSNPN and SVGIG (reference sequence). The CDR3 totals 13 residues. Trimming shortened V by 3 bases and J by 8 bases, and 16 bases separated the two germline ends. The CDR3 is CAWSNGGPRGYTF. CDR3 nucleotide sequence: TGTGCCTGGAGCAACGGGGGGCCGCGGGGCTACACCTTC.